Listed below are T cell receptor beta chains from one sample, sequenced in a study of blood T cell repertoires in COVID-19. Data came from immunoSEQ multiplex PCR; TCRdb stores just in-frame clones and leaves some out. The table has 88,000 or so clones, 70% to 90% seen once. Source material: peripheral blood. Every receptor here comes from a man between 60 and 75 years old with acute or convalescent COVID-19. Both conserved end residues are part of each CDR3. The D gene is left open where the match is weak. Part of the rows lack a size; the others show once, few, many or a class for expanded clones.

V	size	D	J	CDR3	DNA
TRBV7-8	.	.	TRBJ1-1	CASSLATGYRNTEAFF	TGTGCCAGCAGCTTAGCCACAGGGTACAGGAACACTGAAGCTTTCTTT
TRBV15	.	.	TRBJ2-7	CATSRGRRNFYEQYF	TGTGCCACCAGCAGAGGAAGGAGGAATTTCTACGAGCAGTACTTC
TRBV7-2	.	TRBD1	TRBJ1-6	CASSSTRDRNSPLHF	TGTGCCAGCAGCTCCACCCGGGACAGAAATTCACCCCTCCACTTT
TRBV2	.	.	TRBJ1-2	CASRPAPRGYTF	TGTGCCAGCAGGCCGGCCCCGCGGGGCTACACCTTC
TRBV19	.	.	TRBJ1-4	CASRGTSLLANEKLFF	TGTGCCAGTAGGGGGACATCCCTCCTCGCTAATGAAAAACTGTTTTTT
TRBV3-1/TRBV3-2	.	TRBD2	TRBJ2-1	CASSQAERGNEQFF	TGTGCCAGCAGCCAAGCGGAGCGGGGAAATGAGCAGTTCTTC
TRBV7-2	.	.	TRBJ1-2	CASNRNSNYGYTF	TGTGCCAGTAACAGAAATTCTAACTATGGCTACACCTTC
TRBV7-8	.	TRBD1	TRBJ2-4	CASSVSTGTGAKNIQYF	TGTGCCAGCAGCGTGTCCACCGGGACAGGGGCCAAAAACATTCAGTACTTC
TRBV2	.	TRBD1	TRBJ2-1	CASRRDRTYNEQFF	TGTGCCAGCAGGCGGGACAGGACCTACAATGAGCAGTTCTTC
TRBV6-5	once	TRBD1	TRBJ1-2	CASSQPGQGFYGYTF	TGTGCCAGCAGCCAACCGGGACAGGGTTTCTATGGCTACACCTTC
TRBV7-8	.	TRBD1	TRBJ2-7	CASSFGQGAVYEQYF	TGTGCCAGCAGCTTCGGACAGGGGGCGGTCTACGAGCAGTACTTC
TRBV19	.	TRBD1	TRBJ2-2	CASSTTGGRVTGELFF	TGTGCCAGTAGTACGACAGGGGGCCGTGTCACCGGGGAGCTGTTTTTT
TRBV19	.	.	TRBJ1-2	CASSSGGFGYTF	TGTGCCAGTAGTTCGGGGGGCTTTGGCTACACCTTC
TRBV29-1	.	TRBD1	TRBJ1-2	CSARRGQGKANYGYTF	TGCAGCGCCCGAAGAGGACAGGGGAAGGCTAACTATGGCTACACCTTC
TRBV5-1	once	TRBD1	TRBJ1-2	CASSLGTGAHYGYTF	TGCGCCAGCAGCTTGGGGACAGGGGCCCACTATGGCTACACCTTC
TRBV10-3	.	TRBD1	TRBJ1-2	CAISTDRANYGYTF	TGTGCCATCAGTACCGACAGGGCTAACTATGGCTACACCTTC
TRBV6-5	.	.	TRBJ2-5	CASSYSYQETQYF	TGTGCCAGCAGTTACTCCTACCAAGAGACCCAGTACTTC
TRBV6-6	.	.	TRBJ2-1	CASRSPGGGGEQFF	TGTGCCAGCAGGTCCCCGGGGGGCGGGGGTGAGCAGTTCTTC
TRBV11-2	.	.	TRBJ2-1	CASSPGVPEQFF	TGTGCCAGCAGCCCAGGGGTTCCTGAGCAGTTCTTC
TRBV13	.	TRBD1	TRBJ2-1	CASRRDRVNEQFF	TGTGCCAGCAGGCGGGACAGGGTCAATGAGCAGTTCTTC
TRBV10-1	.	.	TRBJ2-7	CASSELRVTPGEQYF	TGCGCCAGCAGTGAGTTGCGGGTTACTCCCGGTGAGCAGTACTTC
TRBV2	.	.	TRBJ1-4	CASSESRAVGKLFF	TGTGCCAGCAGTGAGTCCAGGGCGGTAGGAAAACTGTTTTTT
TRBV18	.	.	TRBJ2-4	CASSPQAQGDIQYF	TGTGCCAGCTCACCACAGGCGCAAGGGGACATTCAGTACTTC
TRBV6-5	.	.	TRBJ1-4	CASSPRLEKLFF	TGTGCCAGCAGTCCTCGACTCGAAAAACTGTTTTTT
TRBV7-8	.	TRBD1	TRBJ2-7	CASSLGGSGGFEQYF	TGTGCCAGCAGCTTAGGAGGGTCAGGGGGCTTCGAGCAGTACTTC
TRBV2	.	.	TRBJ2-7	CASSDQGLRSYEQYF	TGTGCCAGCAGTGATCAGGGTTTAAGGTCCTACGAGCAGTACTTC
TRBV5-1	.	.	TRBJ1-5	CASSLGGEKQPQHF	TGCGCCAGCAGCTTGGGGGGAGAAAAACAGCCCCAGCATTTT
TRBV5-1	.	.	TRBJ1-1	CASSSKWPNTEAFF	TGCGCCAGCAGCTCCAAATGGCCGAACACTGAAGCTTTCTTT
TRBV19	.	.	TRBJ1-3	CASSIGRSSGNTIYF	TGTGCCAGTAGTATAGGCAGGTCCTCTGGAAACACCATATATTTT
TRBV5-6	.	.	TRBJ1-5	CASSLRGQPQHF	TGTGCCAGCAGCTTGCGAGGTCAGCCCCAGCATTTT
TRBV3-1/TRBV3-2	.	.	TRBJ1-6	CASSQTSQGNSPLHF	TGTGCCAGCAGCCAGACCTCCCAGGGGAATTCACCCCTCCACTTT
TRBV5-1	.	TRBD1	TRBJ1-2	CASTGTGATSGYTF	TGCGCCAGCACCGGGACAGGGGCAACTAGTGGCTACACCTTC
TRBV5-4	.	.	TRBJ1-4	CASSSRDRPNEKLFF	TGTGCCAGCAGCTCCAGGGATCGGCCTAATGAAAAACTGTTTTTT
TRBV19	.	TRBD2	TRBJ2-5	CASGLAGGAETQYF	TGTGCCAGTGGACTAGCGGGGGGTGCAGAGACCCAGTACTTC
TRBV5-4	.	TRBD2	TRBJ2-5	CASSPDRLAGKETQYF	TGTGCCAGCAGTCCCGATCGACTAGCGGGGAAAGAGACCCAGTACTTC
TRBV19	few	.	TRBJ2-1	CASSIRQGLSYNEQFF	TGTGCCAGTAGTATAAGGCAGGGCCTCTCCTACAATGAGCAGTTCTTC
TRBV6-2/TRBV6-3	.	.	TRBJ2-1	CASSYSSRGGKGSYNEQFF	TGTGCCAGCAGTTACTCGAGCAGGGGTGGTAAAGGCTCCTACAATGAGCAGTTCTTC
TRBV5-1	.	.	TRBJ2-7	CASSPDHGLYEQYF	TGCGCCAGCAGCCCGGACCACGGACTCTACGAGCAGTACTTC
TRBV11-3	.	TRBD2	TRBJ2-7	CASSPNRGTSGGEQYF	TGTGCCAGCAGCCCCAATCGAGGGACTAGCGGGGGAGAGCAGTACTTC
TRBV18	.	TRBD1	TRBJ1-1	CASRGTGRPEAFF	TGTGCCAGCAGAGGGACAGGGAGACCTGAAGCTTTCTTT
TRBV2	.	.	TRBJ1-5	CASSGDNSNQPQHF	TGTGCCAGCAGTGGGGACAATAGCAATCAGCCCCAGCATTTT
TRBV7-2	.	.	TRBJ1-1	CASSVAGVGTEAFF	TGTGCCAGCAGCGTAGCAGGGGTCGGCACTGAAGCTTTCTTT
TRBV5-5	.	.	TRBJ1-2	CASSLRGANYGYTF	TGTGCCAGCAGCCTTCGCGGGGCGAACTATGGCTACACCTTC
TRBV11-2	.	TRBD2	TRBJ2-7	CASSPRTSGTEQYF	TGTGCCAGCAGCCCCCGGACTAGCGGGACCGAGCAGTACTTC
TRBV2	.	.	TRBJ1-2	CASTRPGGYGYTF	TGTGCCAGCACTAGGCCAGGCGGGTATGGCTACACCTTC
TRBV18	.	.	TRBJ1-2	CASSPQQGGYGYTF	TGTGCCAGCTCACCACAACAGGGCGGCTATGGCTACACCTTC
TRBV15	.	TRBD1	TRBJ1-4	CATSITLQGRPTNEKLFF	TGTGCCACCAGCATCACCTTACAGGGGCGTCCAACTAATGAAAAACTGTTTTTT
TRBV7-8	.	TRBD2	TRBJ2-1	CASSSGRLAGGAYNEQFF	TGTGCCAGCAGCTCGGGTCGACTAGCGGGAGGGGCCTACAATGAGCAGTTCTTC
TRBV6-4	.	TRBD2	TRBJ2-1	CASSLRELAGYNEQFF	TGTGCCAGCAGCCTAAGGGAACTAGCGGGGTACAATGAGCAGTTCTTC
TRBV27	.	TRBD2	TRBJ2-3	CASSFSGGTDTQYF	TGTGCCAGCAGTTTTAGCGGGGGGACAGATACGCAGTATTTT
TRBV6-5	.	.	TRBJ1-2	CASGYPGWGYTF	TGTGCCAGCGGGTACCCGGGGTGGGGCTACACCTTC
TRBV2	.	TRBD1	TRBJ2-3	CASRRQGAADTQYF	TGTGCCAGCCGCCGACAGGGGGCCGCAGATACGCAGTATTTT
TRBV5-1	.	TRBD1	TRBJ1-2	CASLYLRDRDPLGYGYTF	TGCGCCAGCCTTTACCTCCGGGACAGGGATCCCCTAGGCTATGGCTACACCTTC
TRBV18	once	.	TRBJ1-2	CASSQRADYGYTF	TGTGCCAGCTCACAGCGCGCCGACTATGGCTACACCTTC
TRBV11-2	once	.	TRBJ1-2	CASSSRGVFYGYTF	TGTGCCAGCAGCTCGCGGGGGGTTTTCTATGGCTACACCTTC